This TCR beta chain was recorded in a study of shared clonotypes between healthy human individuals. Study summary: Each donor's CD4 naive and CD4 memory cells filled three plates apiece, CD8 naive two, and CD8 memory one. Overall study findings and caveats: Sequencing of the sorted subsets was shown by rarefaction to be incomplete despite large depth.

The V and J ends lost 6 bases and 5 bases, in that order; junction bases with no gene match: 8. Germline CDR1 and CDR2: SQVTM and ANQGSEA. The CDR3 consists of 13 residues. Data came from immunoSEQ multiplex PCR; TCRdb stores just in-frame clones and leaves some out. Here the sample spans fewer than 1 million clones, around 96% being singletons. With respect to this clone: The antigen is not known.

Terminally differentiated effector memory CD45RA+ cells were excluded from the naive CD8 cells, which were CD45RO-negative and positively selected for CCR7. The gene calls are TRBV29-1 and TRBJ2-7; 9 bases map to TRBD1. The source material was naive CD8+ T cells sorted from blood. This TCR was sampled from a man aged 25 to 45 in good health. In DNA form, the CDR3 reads TGCAGCGTCAACCGGGACAGGGTCCACGAGCAGTACTTC. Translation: CSVNRDRVHEQYF.